This T cell receptor (beta chain) was sequenced in a study of CD8+ T cells in alopecia areata (dated by TCRdb to the late 2010s). In the study overall: The treated patients took part in an open-label pilot trial in which moderate-to-severe alopecia areata was treated with oral tofacitinib at 5 to 10 mg twice daily. To study T cell clonal expansion in alopecia areata, the researchers applied high-throughput TCRbeta sequencing to both the C3H/HeJ mouse model and human patients. Patients received tofacitinib for 6 to 18 months and were then followed off drug for 6 months to check for delayed response and recurrence. Clonality in the scalp was compared among normal scalp (n=4), patchy alopecia areata scalp (n=8), and alopecia totalis/universalis scalp (n=8). In humans, TCRbeta sequencing was performed on scalp tissue and on sorted CD4+ and CD8+ peripheral blood T cells from healthy controls and from patients with patchy or totalis/universalis alopecia areata. Patients on tofacitinib were biopsied at baseline and after 4 and 24 weeks of treatment, and several of the patients also had a later scalp biopsy. RNA came from the PAXgene miRNA kit for fixed scalp, the miRNeasy kit for PBMCs, and the RNeasy kit for mouse skin. TCRbeta CDR3 regions were amplified by immunoSEQ multiplex PCR using 35 Vbeta forward and 13 Jbeta reverse primers. In treated patients, disease severity was measured using the SALT score, which gives the percentage of scalp surface area affected. Overall study results and their limits: Unlike mouse skin, which is dominated by gammadelta T cells, normal human skin has resident alphabeta T cells that are also sequenced, and this complicates analysis of the scalp TCR repertoire. The treated cohort was small, with a single nonresponder, so links between baseline CD8+ expansion and response need larger studies. Compared with normal scalp, lesional scalp had higher clonality and more expanded CD8+ clones, particularly in alopecia totalis/universalis, a pattern that suggests antigenic drive. Compared with mice, TCR sequences shared between patients were less clear, possibly partly because of HLA diversity across the patient population. Many expanded lesional clones persisted in scalp and blood during tofacitinib treatment, which may partly explain relapse after stopping treatment. Tofacitinib significantly decreased scalp clonality and the number of expanded CD8+ clones among the top 100 scalp clones.

The time point tag for this specimen amounts to: roughly 26 weeks on oral tofacitinib. Taken with the paper, the label for treatment or condition translates to: oral pan-JAK inhibitor, 5-10 mg twice daily. Lesional scalp punch biopsies and peripheral blood were obtained from alopecia areata patients. PBMCs were isolated by density centrifugation and stained for CD3, CD4 and CD8, and CD4+ and CD8+ T cells were sorted on a FACSAria. Library preparation was by the immunoSEQ multiplex PCR assay. To provide template for TCR sequencing, every sample had RNA extracted and reverse transcribed into cDNA. First-strand cDNA was synthesized using SuperScript III with a 2:1 mix of oligo-dT and random hexamers. A synthetic immune receptor repertoire was used to assess amplification bias, and residual bias was removed computationally. The paper's processing steps were these. Raw reads were preprocessed to remove errors, and CDR3 was defined according to IMGT conventions as the region from the conserved cysteine to phenylalanine. Clonality was computed by normalizing Shannon entropy by log2 of the number of productive unique TCRs and subtracting the result from 1. Whether each scalp clone was CD4 or CD8 was inferred by checking scalp TCRbeta sequences against the CD4 and CD8 repertoires from sorted blood. TCRdb mirrors the immuneACCESS table, restricted to in-frame sequences. Some clones are absent from its copies; in checked studies, under half trace to an unresolved V gene, and the reason for the others is unknown. V and J calls and clone size are as listed in that table; D and trimming were resolved from the DNA. Here the sample has approximately 200,000 clones; roughly 64% occur a single time. The top ten hold under 7% of the sample.

As regards this clone: Its antigen is currently not known. No quality values exist for individual bases; no much larger clone is one base distant.

According to the germline V gene (reference sequence), CDR1 reads GTSNPN and CDR2 reads SVGIG. At the junction V is shortened by 2 bases and J by 5 bases, with 13 bases in between. The CDR3 starts with the cysteine, ends with the phenylalanine, and has 13 residues. Only CDR3 DNA is held: 39 bases, read in frame from base 1. The sample was CD4+ T cells sorted from blood, taken at week 24, from a patient treated with tofacitinib. The receptor was isolated from a human donor with alopecia areata. The chain links TRBV30 with TRBJ2-7; a confident D gene designation cannot be given. The nucleotide sequence is given as TGTGCCTGGAGTAAGACGCATAGGGACGAGCAGTACTTC. It is translated as CAWSKTHRDEQYF.